The sequence of this T cell receptor beta chain was determined in a study of T-cell reconstitution after alpha-beta-depleted transplantation in children. Trimming cost V 2 bases and J 4 bases, with 11 bases left between them. There are 14 residues in the CDR3. The germline V gene encodes CDR1 SGHTA and CDR2 FQGNSA. The library targeted TCRbeta and was prepared with unique molecular identifiers. MiXCR, run by TCRdb on the PCR reads, gives a single entry per CDR3 protein. This table has some 600,000 distinct CDR3 sequences, 13% appearing once. The source material was PBMCs, mostly from graft donor cells, sampled 360 days after TCRalphabeta/CD19-depleted stem cell transplant. The receptor was isolated from a male patient aged 10 to 17 who had a stem cell transplant for acute myeloid leukemia, so the T cells may come from the graft donor. The V gene is TRBV7-2, the J gene TRBJ1-1; D is perhaps TRBD1 (6 bases). CDR3 coding DNA: TGTGCCAGCAGCTTACAGGGGTCGTTCACTGAAGCTTTCTTT. Residues: CASSLQGSFTEAFF.